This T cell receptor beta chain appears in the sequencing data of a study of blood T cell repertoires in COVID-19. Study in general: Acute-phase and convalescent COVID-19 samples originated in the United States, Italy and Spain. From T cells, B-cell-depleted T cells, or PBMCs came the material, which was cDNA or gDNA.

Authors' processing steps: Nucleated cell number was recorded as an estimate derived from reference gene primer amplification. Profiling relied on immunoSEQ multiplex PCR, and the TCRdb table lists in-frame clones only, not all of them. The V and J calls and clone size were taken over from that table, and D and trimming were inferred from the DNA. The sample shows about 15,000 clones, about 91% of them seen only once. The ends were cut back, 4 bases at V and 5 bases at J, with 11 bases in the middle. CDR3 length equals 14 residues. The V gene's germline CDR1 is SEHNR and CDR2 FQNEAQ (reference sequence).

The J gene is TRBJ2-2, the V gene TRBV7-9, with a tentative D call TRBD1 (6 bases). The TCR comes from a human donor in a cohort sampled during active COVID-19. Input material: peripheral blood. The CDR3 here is CASSSGEGTGELFF. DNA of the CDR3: TGTGCCAGCAGCTCAGGGGAAGGGACCGGGGAGCTGTTTTTT.